A selection of T cell receptor beta chains follows, all from one sample in a study of T cell changes during pregnancy in multiple sclerosis. Profiled with immunoSEQ multiplex PCR; TCRdb holds only in-frame clones, not every one. This sample has about 75,000 clones; 94% occur once, and the top ten carry less than 0.15%. This sample comprised CD4+ T cells from peripheral blood mononuclear cells, obtained after pregnancy. The receptor set was obtained from a female donor with multiple sclerosis, enrolled in a pregnancy study. Each CDR3 is given with its conserved first and last residue. The D gene is left open where the match is weak. Where a row states a size, it is once, few, many or the class of an expanded clone; other rows omit it.

abundance | j_gene | v_gene | d_gene | CDR3aa | CDR3nt
NA | TRBJ1-2 | TRBV4-1 | TRBD1 | CASSQSGTVNGYTF | TGCGCCAGCAGCCAATCCGGGACAGTGAACGGCTACACCTTC
NA | TRBJ1-1 | TRBV19 | TRBD1 | CASSLDRAGGTEAFF | TGTGCCAGTAGCTTAGACAGGGCTGGAGGCACTGAAGCTTTCTTT
NA | TRBJ2-1 | TRBV28 | NA | CASTAATPSGEQFF | TGTGCCAGCACGGCGGCGACCCCCTCGGGTGAGCAGTTCTTC
NA | TRBJ1-1 | TRBV28 | NA | CASSLFAVGRSTEAFF | TGTGCCAGCAGTTTATTCGCGGTGGGGCGGAGCACTGAAGCTTTCTTT
NA | TRBJ2-1 | TRBV9 | NA | CASSVTWSSYNEQFF | TGTGCCAGCAGCGTAACGTGGAGCTCCTACAATGAGCAGTTCTTC
NA | TRBJ2-2 | TRBV29-1 | TRBD2 | CSVARRAGTNTGELFF | TGCAGCGTGGCCCGACGAGCGGGGACGAACACCGGGGAGCTGTTTTTT
NA | TRBJ2-7 | TRBV5-6 | NA | CASSWGTPHYEQYF | TGTGCCAGCAGCTGGGGGACACCACACTACGAGCAGTACTTC
NA | TRBJ1-3 | TRBV15 | NA | CATSRVRSGNTIYF | TGTGCCACCAGCAGAGTCAGGTCTGGAAACACCATATATTTT
NA | TRBJ2-7 | TRBV20-1 | NA | CSAPRGNEQYF | TGCAGTGCTCCTAGGGGGAACGAGCAGTACTTC
once | TRBJ2-3 | TRBV5-1 | TRBD2 | CASSPSRGRGTDTQYF | TGCGCCAGCAGCCCCTCTCGCGGGAGAGGCACAGATACGCAGTATTTT
NA | TRBJ1-5 | TRBV5-5 | NA | CASSSLGGPNQPQHF | TGTGCCAGCAGCTCCTTGGGAGGCCCAAATCAGCCCCAGCATTTT
NA | TRBJ2-3 | TRBV5-6 | NA | CASSSPGVSSTDTQYF | TGTGCCAGCAGCTCTCCGGGGGTATCTAGCACAGATACGCAGTATTTT
NA | TRBJ2-5 | TRBV5-1 | TRBD2 | CASRDLAGGPVETQYF | TGCGCCAGCAGGGATCTAGCGGGAGGGCCGGTAGAGACCCAGTACTTC
NA | TRBJ2-1 | TRBV7-8 | TRBD1 | CASSARQGYEQFF | TGTGCCAGCAGCGCCAGACAGGGGTATGAGCAGTTCTTC
NA | TRBJ2-2 | TRBV5-1 | TRBD1 | CASSPDRITGELFF | TGCGCCAGCAGCCCGGACAGGATCACCGGGGAGCTGTTTTTT
NA | TRBJ2-5 | TRBV21-1 | NA | CASSNPGQGDSAETQYF | TGTGCCAGCAGCAACCCTGGACAGGGGGATTCGGCAGAGACCCAGTACTTC
NA | TRBJ1-3 | TRBV19 | NA | CASRRFFRSSGNTIYF | TGTGCCAGTAGGAGGTTCTTTCGAAGCTCTGGAAACACCATATATTTT
NA | TRBJ1-1 | TRBV2 | NA | CASKQASRKGTEAFF | TGTGCCAGCAAGCAGGCCTCCCGTAAAGGCACTGAAGCTTTCTTT
NA | TRBJ2-5 | TRBV9 | NA | CASSVQGETQYF | TGTGCCAGCAGCGTACAGGGTGAGACCCAGTACTTC
NA | TRBJ2-7 | TRBV30 | TRBD1 | CAWAWGGTGGDEQYF | TGTGCCTGGGCTTGGGGGGGGACAGGGGGAGACGAGCAGTACTTC
NA | TRBJ2-7 | TRBV7-8 | NA | CASGSPPGEQYF | TGTGCCAGCGGATCCCCCCCGGGCGAGCAGTACTTC
once | TRBJ1-2 | TRBV18 | NA | CASSREQGSNYGYTF | TGTGCCAGCTCACGGGAACAGGGTTCGAACTATGGCTACACCTTC
NA | TRBJ2-1 | TRBV14 | TRBD2 | CASSLGLGGRAGNEQFF | TGTGCCAGCAGCCTCGGACTCGGCGGGAGGGCCGGCAATGAGCAGTTCTTC
NA | TRBJ1-2 | TRBV19 | NA | CASRTDSTPNYGYTF | TGTGCCAGTAGAACGGACTCGACCCCTAACTATGGCTACACCTTC
NA | TRBJ2-7 | TRBV5-8 | TRBD2 | CASSFSPASGMKEQYF | TGTGCCAGCAGCTTTTCCCCGGCTAGCGGGATGAAGGAACAGTACTTC
NA | TRBJ1-2 | TRBV28 | NA | CASSSPSTGNYGYTF | TGTGCCAGCAGTTCGCCTAGTACAGGGAACTATGGCTACACCTTC
NA | TRBJ2-7 | TRBV28 | TRBD1 | CASRSGQGGTYEQYF | TGTGCCAGCAGATCCGGACAGGGAGGAACCTACGAGCAGTACTTC
NA | TRBJ1-2 | TRBV6-1 | TRBD1 | CASVEQGNYGYTF | TGTGCCAGCGTCGAACAGGGGAACTATGGCTACACCTTC
NA | TRBJ1-3 | TRBV5-1 | NA | CASSPGGEANTIYF | TGCGCCAGCAGCCCCGGCGGGGAGGCAAACACCATATATTTT
NA | TRBJ2-3 | TRBV19 | TRBD2 | CASSILGGISDTQYF | TGTGCCAGTAGTATATTGGGAGGGATTTCAGATACGCAGTATTTT
NA | TRBJ2-7 | TRBV6-6 | NA | CASSAAGSSYEQYF | TGTGCCAGCAGTGCAGCCGGGAGCTCCTACGAGCAGTACTTC
NA | TRBJ2-3 | TRBV15 | TRBD2 | CATLAGGSGTSTDTQYF | TGTGCCACCCTAGCGGGAGGGTCGGGGACTAGCACAGATACGCAGTATTTT
NA | TRBJ2-7 | TRBV27 | NA | CASSSPRGSLTYEQYF | TGTGCCAGCAGTTCCCCTCGTGGGAGTTTGACCTACGAGCAGTACTTC
NA | TRBJ1-2 | TRBV27 | TRBD1 | CASSETGGRGYGYTF | TGTGCCAGCAGTGAAACAGGGGGCAGGGGCTATGGCTACACCTTC
NA | TRBJ2-5 | TRBV15 | NA | CATSRDPVSIETQYF | TGTGCCACCAGCAGAGATCCGGTCTCCATAGAGACCCAGTACTTC
NA | TRBJ2-7 | TRBV27 | TRBD2 | CASSLKLAGTSSYEQYF | TGTGCCAGCAGTTTGAAACTAGCGGGAACCTCCTCGTACGAGCAGTACTTC
NA | TRBJ2-1 | TRBV5-1 | NA | CASKVWGDNEQFF | TGCGCCAGCAAAGTGTGGGGCGACAATGAGCAGTTCTTC
NA | TRBJ2-1 | TRBV7-9 | TRBD1 | CASSLGQGVAFF | TGTGCCAGCAGCTTAGGACAGGGGGTCGCATTCTTC
once | TRBJ2-7 | TRBV5-1 | NA | CASSTGTKSYEQYF | TGCGCCAGCAGCACCGGGACAAAGAGCTACGAGCAGTACTTC
NA | TRBJ2-2 | TRBV30 | NA | CAWSVLIRTGELFF | TGTGCCTGGAGTGTACTTATCCGTACCGGGGAGCTGTTTTTT
NA | TRBJ1-5 | TRBV28 | NA | CASSFEGSNQPQHF | TGTGCCAGCAGTTTTGAGGGTAGCAATCAGCCCCAGCATTTT
once | TRBJ1-6 | TRBV2 | NA | CASSEAPAGPASPLHF | TGTGCCAGCAGTGAAGCTCCGGCAGGGCCGGCTTCACCCCTCCACTTT
NA | TRBJ2-3 | TRBV10-3 | TRBD2 | CAISSSGSGRDTQYF | TGTGCCATCAGTTCTAGCGGGAGTGGTCGAGATACGCAGTATTTT
NA | TRBJ1-1 | TRBV11-2 | NA | CASSLRGITEAFF | TGTGCCAGCAGCTTGCGCGGAATCACTGAAGCTTTCTTT
NA | TRBJ2-2 | TRBV7-9 | TRBD2 | CALPLVGGLAGNYTGELFF | TGTGCCCTGCCGCTCGTCGGAGGACTAGCGGGGAATTACACCGGGGAGCTGTTTTTT